This T cell receptor (beta chain) was captured by sequencing in a study of T-cell memory formation after mild COVID-19. Overall study context: Clustering of TCRs was largely donor specific.

TCRdb reprocessed the 5' RACE reads with MiXCR, giving one entry per CDR3 protein. The repertoire holds fewer than 550,000 distinct CDR3 sequences, around 18% seen once, with 7.5% to 9.5% in the top ten. J gave up 6 bases and V 4 bases, and 14 bases lay outside the gene matches. The CDR3 is 17 residues long. Germline CDR1 is MGHRA and CDR2 is YSYEKL. Specimen: PBMCs or a T cell subset sorted from them (not recorded which). The sequence was obtained from an adult woman who had mild COVID-19 (a few samples of this study predate the infection). Cell type and time point are not known. The chain has TRBV4-1 and TRBJ2-3; 9 nucleotides align to TRBD2. CDR3 nucleotide sequence: TGCGCCAGCAGCCCCCTTTACAGCGGGAGGTTTCCCGATACGCAGTATTTT. Encoded protein: CASSPLYSGRFPDTQYF.